This TCR beta chain was identified in a study of shared clonotypes between healthy human individuals. Study-level points and caveats: Clonotypes that were shared across four donors made up around 5% of naive CD4 clonotypes. Sampling used blood alone; tissue repertoires probably differ.

Data came from immunoSEQ multiplex PCR; TCRdb stores just in-frame clones and leaves some out. The sample shows around 1,000,000 clones, about 72% of them seen only once. As concerns this clone: Its antigen is currently unknown.

Trimming removed 1 base from V and 4 bases from J, with 8 bases in between. Germline V gives CDR1 MDHEN, CDR2 SYDVKM. The CDR3 extends over 15 amino acids. Naive CD4+ cells were CD45RA-selected; the remaining cells were memory. Source material: memory CD4+ T cells from PBMCs. Subset reported: CD45RA-negative fraction. The rearrangement links TRBV28 to TRBJ2-6, with no clear D. The clonotype was recovered from a man aged 18 to 30 in good health. Some clones in this sample may be carry-over from other donors' samples. CDR3 DNA sequence: TGTGCCAGCAGTTTATCGTTTAAGGGGGCCAACGTCCTGACTTTC. As protein: CASSLSFKGANVLTF.